This T cell receptor beta chain was sequenced during a study of cytomegalovirus exposure and HLA in healthy donors. Study results and caveats: Most observed TCR sequences were rare, whereas some public TCRs were detected in many donors. The study listed approximately 160 cytomegalovirus-associated TCR beta chains.

Germline trimming cut 2 bases from V and 4 bases from J; bases unmatched to any gene: 14. This CDR3 comprises 18 residues. Germline loops: CDR1 SEHNR, CDR2 FQNEAQ (reference sequence). Repertoires were generated with immunoSEQ multiplex PCR, while TCRdb's copy carries only in-frame clones and drops some. The repertoire has fewer than 65,000 clones, about 91% of them found once; the top ten carry roughly 15%. Comment on this clone: Its target is not known.

The donors were in the roughly 130-subject validation cohort, distinct from the roughly 700-subject first cohort. Material: PBMCs. The sequence derives from a woman between 18 and 30 years old in good health and CMV-seronegative. The chain combines TRBV7-9 with TRBJ2-5; 9 nucleotides match TRBD2. The CDR3 protein is CASSLPQGRLAVRETQYF. The CDR3 DNA sequence: TGTGCCAGCAGCTTACCGCAGGGGAGACTAGCGGTACGAGAGACCCAGTACTTC.